This passage covers 12 T cell receptor beta chains from one sample sequenced in a study of early T cells in non-severe SARS-CoV-2 infection. TCRdb re-analysed the 5' RACE reads in MiXCR, keeping a single row per CDR3 protein. This sample has more than 70,000 distinct CDR3 sequences; about 12% occur once, and the top ten carry just over 6.5%. The sequenced sample consisted of whole blood. All receptors come from an adult who was a healthcare worker with PCR-confirmed SARS-CoV-2 infection or an uninfected control (not recorded which).

This clonotype was recorded at least ten times. The rearrangement uses TRBV30 and TRBJ2-7; 8 nucleotides line up with TRBD2. Germline V gene sequence: CDR1 GTSNPN, CDR2 SVGIG (reference sequence). The V segment lost 0 bases and the J segment 2 bases; nucleotides outside the gene matches: 3. The CDR3 loop spans 14 amino acids. CDR3 nucleotides: TGTGCCTGGAGTGTAACGGGAGGGCCCTACGAGCAGTACTTC. Translated, it gives CAWSVTGGPYEQYF.

The V gene is TRBV30, the J gene TRBJ1-5, with D tentatively TRBD1 (6 bases). Germline-derived CDR1 and CDR2 are GTSNPN and SVGIG (reference sequence). The V end was cut by 8 bases, the J end by 1 base, with 15 bases between. CDR3 length equals 14 residues. The CDR3 sequence: CAPHGGWSNQPQHF. CDR3 coding DNA: TGTGCCCCTCACGGGGGCTGGAGCAATCAGCCCCAGCATTTT. The full variable domain, rest sourced from reference TRBV30 and TRBJ1-5, is SQTIHQWPATLVQPVGSPLSLECTVEGTSNPNLYWYRQAAGRGLQLLFYSVGIGQISSEVPQNLSASRPQDRQFILSSKKLLLSDSGFYLCAPHGGWSNQPQHFGDGTRLSIL.

This clonotype was detected ten times or more. The rearrangement joins TRBV5-4 to TRBJ2-2, with TRBD2 matching over 10 bases. The V segment lost 4 bases and the J segment 5 bases; nucleotides outside the gene matches: 5. CDR1 is SGHNT and CDR2 is YYREEE in the germline V gene (reference sequence). This CDR3 comprises 15 residues. CDR3 coding DNA: TGTGCCAGCAGCACCGGACTAGCGGAGACCGGGGAGCTGTTTTTT. This gives the protein CASSTGLAETGELFF.

The chain couples TRBV20-1 to TRBJ2-7; D remains unclear. The V end lost 1 base, the J end lost 4 bases, and 5 bases lay between the germline ends. Germline V CDR1 and CDR2: DFQATT, SNEGSKA (reference sequence). CDR3 length: 11 residues. The DNA of the CDR3 is TGCAGTGCTAGAGCGAAGTACGAGCAGTACTTC. As protein: CSARAKYEQYF.

This chain uses TRBV5-4 with TRBJ2-1; either TRBD1 or TRBD2 may fit D (6 bases each). This CDR3 has 16 amino acids. The V end was cut by 4 bases, the J end by 1 base, with 15 bases between. Per germline, CDR1 SGHNT and CDR2 YYREEE (reference sequence). The CDR3 DNA is TGTGCCAGCAGCGAGCAGCGGAGGGGGTCCTACAATGAGCAGTTCTTC. Its translation is CASSEQRRGSYNEQFF.

Comments on this clonotype: A much larger clone differs by one base, so this may be a read error. This chain connects TRBV20-1 to TRBJ2-1; D is unresolved. Between the trimmed V and J ends, which lost 6 bases and 1 base, there was a span of 10 bases. The germline V gene encodes CDR1 DFQATT and CDR2 SNEGSKA (reference sequence). This CDR3 has 13 residues. The CDR3 DNA reads as TGCAGTGCCGGCGGCTCATCCTACAATGAGCAGTTCTTC. Translation gives CSAGGSSYNEQFF.

The V call is TRBV27, the J call TRBJ1-2; no definite D call. CDR1 and CDR2 from the germline V gene are MNHEY and SMNVEV (reference sequence). The CDR3 totals 13 residues. With 2 bases removed from V and 8 bases from J, the gap between germline ends came to 12 bases. CDR3 loop: CASSLSRLSGYTF. CDR3 coding DNA: TGTGCCAGCAGTTTAAGCAGGTTGTCCGGCTACACCTTC.

This clonotype has at least ten counts. The CDR3 sequence is CASSYTGRTGELFF. DNA of the CDR3: TGTGCCAGCAGCTATACAGGACGCACCGGGGAGCTGTTTTTT. The V and J genes are TRBV7-3 and TRBJ2-2; TRBD1 might be the D (5 bases). V dropped 4 bases and J dropped 4 bases, with 10 bases sitting between them. Germline CDR1 SGHTA, CDR2 FQGTGA. This CDR3 has 14 residues.

In its sample, this clonotype was seen many times. The V gene is TRBV7-6, the J gene TRBJ2-3, with 7 bases fitting TRBD2. The V segment lost 1 base and the J segment 3 bases; nucleotides outside the gene matches: 7. Germline V lookup: CDR1 SGHVS, CDR2 FNYEAQ. The CDR3 loop spans 16 amino acids. In DNA, the CDR3 is TGTGCCAGCAGCTTAGGGGTCTTAGCGGGTACAGATACGCAGTATTTT. The encoded protein is CASSLGVLAGTDTQYF.

This clonotype was recorded at least ten times. The rearrangement joins TRBV5-1 to TRBJ2-3; the D is unclear. Deletions cut 0 bases from V and 0 bases from J, with 11 bases between. This CDR3 has 16 residues. The germline V gene encodes CDR1 SGHRS and CDR2 YFSETQ. The CDR3 is CASSLVGSTSTDTQYF. The CDR3 region has the DNA TGCGCCAGCAGCTTGGTGGGTAGTACTAGCACAGATACGCAGTATTTT.

This clonotype was counted at least ten times. The chain combines TRBV10-3 with TRBJ2-2, with 7 bases lining up with TRBD1. Germline V gives CDR1 ENHRY, CDR2 SYGVKD. The CDR3 length is 16 residues. J gave up 7 bases and V 3 bases, and 11 bases lay outside the gene matches. CDR3 sequence: CAISDGVGTDIGELFF. CDR3 coding DNA: TGTGCCATCAGTGACGGCGTTGGGACAGACATCGGGGAGCTGTTTTTT.

The J gene is TRBJ2-1, the V gene TRBV27; 8 bases align to TRBD2. CDR3 length equals 13 residues. V shed 5 bases and J 7 bases; nucleotides not matched to a gene: 4. Per the germline V gene, CDR1 is MNHEY and CDR2 is SMNVEV (reference sequence). The CDR3 coding sequence is TGTGCCAGCAGTAAGCGGGAGTTGAATGAGCAGTTCTTC. Protein sequence: CASSKRELNEQFF.